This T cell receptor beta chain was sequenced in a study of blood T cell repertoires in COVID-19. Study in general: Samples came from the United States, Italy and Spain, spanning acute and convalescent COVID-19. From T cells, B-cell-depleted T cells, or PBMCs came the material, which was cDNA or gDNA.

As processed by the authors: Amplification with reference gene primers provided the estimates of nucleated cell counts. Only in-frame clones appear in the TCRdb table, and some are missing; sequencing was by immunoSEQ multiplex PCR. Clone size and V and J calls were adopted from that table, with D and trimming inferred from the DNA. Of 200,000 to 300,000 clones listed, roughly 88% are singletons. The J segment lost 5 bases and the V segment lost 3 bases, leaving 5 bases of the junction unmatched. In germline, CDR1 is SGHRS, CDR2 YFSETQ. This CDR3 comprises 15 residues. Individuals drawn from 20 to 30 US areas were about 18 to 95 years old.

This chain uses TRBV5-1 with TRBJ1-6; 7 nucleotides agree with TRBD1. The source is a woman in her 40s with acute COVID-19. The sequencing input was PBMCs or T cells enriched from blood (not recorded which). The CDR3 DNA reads TGCGCCAGCAGCTCAGGGACAGCTAATAATTCACCCCTCCACTTT. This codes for CASSSGTANNSPLHF.